This T cell receptor (beta chain) was obtained from a study of blood T cell repertoires in COVID-19. At the level of the study: Samples of COVID-19 (acute and convalescent) were obtained from the United States, Italy and Spain. Sample material is recorded as cDNA or gDNA derived from T cells, B-cell-depleted T cells, or PBMCs.

This CDR3 is built from 16 residues. Germline-derived CDR1 and CDR2 are SGHRS and YFSETQ. V shed 4 bases, J shed 4 bases, and the junction held 11 bases outside the gene matches. Assay used: immunoSEQ multiplex PCR; TCRdb lists only in-frame clones, some missing. The sample has 200,000 to 250,000 clones, almost 90% seen once. The sample comprised peripheral blood. The clonotype was recovered from a woman in her sixties with acute or convalescent COVID-19. The chain employs TRBV5-1 and TRBJ2-1; 7 nucleotides line up with TRBD2. The CDR3 region has the DNA TGCGCCAGCAGCCAACCGGGACTATCCATATACAATGAGCAGTTCTTC. Residues: CASSQPGLSIYNEQFF.